A selection of T cell receptor beta chains follows, all from one sample in a study of cytomegalovirus exposure and HLA in healthy donors. This table comes from immunoSEQ multiplex PCR, and its TCRdb copy is limited to in-frame clones, with some not included. The data hold some 100,000 clones, with approximately 71% observed a single time. The specimen sequenced was PBMCs. These receptors all come from a young woman in good health and CMV-seropositive. CDR3s include the opening cysteine and the closing phenylalanine or tryptophan. Fields, in order: J gene, V gene, CDR3 length, CDR3 protein.

j_gene: TRBJ1-2
v_gene: TRBV6-1
len: 15
CDR3aa: CASSSLDSTFYGYTF

j_gene: TRBJ2-7
v_gene: TRBV4-2
len: 16
CDR3aa: CASSPTRRTSLYEQYF

j_gene: TRBJ1-1
v_gene: TRBV27
len: 13
CDR3aa: CASSYRGSTEAFF

j_gene: TRBJ2-5
v_gene: TRBV18
len: 15
CDR3aa: CASSVNQGWGETQYF

j_gene: TRBJ1-1
v_gene: TRBV28
len: 16
CDR3aa: CASTPIRWTGHTEAFF

j_gene: TRBJ2-5
v_gene: TRBV9
len: 16
CDR3aa: CASSVGGLAAQETQYF

j_gene: TRBJ1-4
v_gene: TRBV18
len: 15
CDR3aa: CASSPWDRGREKLFF

j_gene: TRBJ2-7
v_gene: TRBV2
len: 12
CDR3aa: CASSEEQSEQYF

j_gene: TRBJ2-1
v_gene: TRBV29-1
len: 13
CDR3aa: CSVGPRGSNEQFF

j_gene: TRBJ1-2
v_gene: TRBV7-2
len: 14
CDR3aa: CASSLVRGDYGYTF

j_gene: TRBJ2-1
v_gene: TRBV28
len: 12
CDR3aa: CASSLTGDEQFF

j_gene: TRBJ2-5
v_gene: TRBV7-9
len: 14
CDR3aa: CASPQGAGGETQYF

j_gene: TRBJ2-1
v_gene: TRBV29-1
len: 17
CDR3aa: CSVEGLAGKSSYNEQFF

j_gene: TRBJ2-1
v_gene: TRBV14
len: 15
CDR3aa: CASSPTGGSNNEQFF

j_gene: TRBJ2-3
v_gene: TRBV19
len: 15
CDR3aa: CASSPAGGHGDTQYF

j_gene: TRBJ2-1
v_gene: TRBV27
len: 14
CDR3aa: CASSSHYQGNEQFF

j_gene: TRBJ1-5
v_gene: TRBV28
len: 14
CDR3aa: CASSIQGSNQPQHF

j_gene: TRBJ2-7
v_gene: TRBV25-1
len: 12
CDR3aa: CASRTGSYEQYF

j_gene: TRBJ2-7
v_gene: TRBV19
len: 13
CDR3aa: CASSREVAYEQYF

j_gene: TRBJ1-3
v_gene: TRBV7-2
len: 16
CDR3aa: CASSSWDRNPGNTIYF

j_gene: TRBJ2-3
v_gene: TRBV5-4
len: 15
CDR3aa: CASSPDRAEADTQYF

j_gene: TRBJ1-1
v_gene: TRBV12-5
len: 12
CDR3aa: CASGLWEAEAFF

j_gene: TRBJ1-2
v_gene: TRBV7-3
len: 13
CDR3aa: CASSSAGTGGYTF

j_gene: TRBJ2-3
v_gene: TRBV7-6
len: 16
CDR3aa: CASSNSGGAGTDTQYF

j_gene: TRBJ2-7
v_gene: TRBV15
len: 15
CDR3aa: CATSRGTGDQGEQYF

j_gene: TRBJ1-1
v_gene: TRBV7-8
len: 11
CDR3aa: CASSPLTEAFF

j_gene: TRBJ1-2
v_gene: TRBV28
len: 13
CDR3aa: CASSPGQSYGYTF